The 26 T cell receptor beta chains below all came from one sample that was sequenced in a study of Graves' ophthalmopathy and Graves' hyperthyroidism. The study amplified TCR beta CDR3 regions using RNA transcripts. First-round RT-PCR employed HTBI primers, with a second-round multiplex PCR after it. Each CDR3 protein gets one entry after TCRdb re-called the multiplex PCR reads with MiXCR. Of approximately 480,000 distinct CDR3 sequences in the sample, approximately 15% were seen once. The sequenced sample was blood. Receptors originate from a woman in her twenties or thirties with Graves' ophthalmopathy.

This chain links TRBV6-2 or TRBV6-3 with TRBJ1-1; D gene ambiguous. The CDR3 runs 13 residues. Trimming removed 8 bases from V and 1 base from J, with 11 bases in between. The germline V gene encodes CDR1 MNHEY and CDR2 SVGEGT. The CDR3 sequence: CASVEVGNTEAFF. The CDR3, as DNA: TGTGCCAGCGTGGAGGTGGGGAACACTGAAGCTTTCTTT.

The chain recombines TRBV6-1 with TRBJ1-1, with a possible D match to TRBD1 (6 bases). The germline V gene has CDR1 MNHNS and CDR2 SASEGT. Trimming left V 6 bases short and J 0 bases short, with 17 bases between. The CDR3 length is 16 residues. The CDR3 region is CASSRAPGAMNTEAFF. Written as DNA, the CDR3 is TGTGCCAGCAGCCGGGCCCCGGGGGCCATGAACACTGAAGCTTTCTTT.

This sequence joins TRBV6-1 and TRBJ1-6, with D unclear. V was cut by 6 bases and J by 5 bases, with 11 bases left in between. The V gene's germline CDR1 is MNHNS and CDR2 SASEGT. The length of the CDR3 is 14 residues. Here the CDR3 DNA reads TGTGCCAGCAGACCGGGTTCTGATAATTCACCCCTCCACTTT. This encodes CASRPGSDNSPLHF.

This clonotype has just a few counts. The V gene is TRBV7-8, the J gene TRBJ2-5; a possible D gene is TRBD1 (6 bases). The CDR3 contains 14 residues. Germline assignment: CDR1 SGHVS and CDR2 FQNEAQ. V was clipped by 1 base and J by 3 bases, with 9 bases between them. The CDR3 DNA is TGTGCCAGCAGCTTAGGGACAGACAAAGAGACCCAGTACTTC. Encoded protein: CASSLGTDKETQYF.

This clonotype was counted at least ten times. CDR3 sequence (DNA): TGCAGTGCTAGCGGGAGGGACGACGAGCAGTACTTC. Residues: CSASGRDDEQYF. The chain carries TRBV20-1 and TRBJ2-7, with 8 positions matching TRBD2. The CDR3 spans 12 residues. The V segment lost 3 bases and the J segment 5 bases; nucleotides outside the gene matches: 3. CDR1 DFQATT and CDR2 SNEGSKA come from the germline V gene (reference sequence).

J is TRBJ1-5 and V is TRBV18; TRBD1 might be the D (6 bases). This CDR3 comprises 14 residues. CDR1 and CDR2 from the germline V gene are KGHSH and LQKENI. With 6 bases removed from V and 5 bases from J, the gap between germline ends came to 14 bases. The CDR3 loop reads CASSLGTPDQPQHF. The CDR3 DNA follows: TGTGCCAGCTCCCTCGGGACACCCGATCAGCCCCAGCATTTT. The variable domain in full, completed from reference TRBV18 and TRBJ1-5, reads NAGVMQNPRHLVRRRGQEARLRCSPMKGHSHVYWYRQLPEEGLKFMVYLQKENIIDESGMPKERFSAEFPKEGPSILRIQQVVRGDSAAYFCASSLGTPDQPQHFGDGTRLSIL.

This clonotype was seen ten or more times. The chain is built from TRBV28 and TRBJ2-5; D not certain. Germline V CDR1 and CDR2: MDHEN, SYDVKM. V was cut by 6 bases and J by 0 bases, with 8 bases left in between. This CDR3 region has 13 residues. CDR3 DNA: TGTGCCAGCAGACCACTGTACCAAGAGACCCAGTACTTC. This codes for CASRPLYQETQYF.

At least ten counts were recorded for this clonotype. The CDR3 loop is CASSFPSPGGYTF. Here the CDR3 DNA reads TGTGCCAGCAGCTTTCCAAGTCCCGGCGGCTACACCTTC. V usage is TRBV11-2 and J usage is TRBJ1-2; D not resolved. Looked up from germline, CDR1 is SGHAT and CDR2 is FQNNGV. V lost 3 bases and J lost 8, with 13 bases in between. The CDR3 runs to 13 residues.

The table lists this clonotype with a few counts. The chain couples TRBV6-2 or TRBV6-3 to TRBJ1-6, with D hard to call. Trimming cost V 2 bases and J 8 bases, with 7 bases left between them. Looked up from germline, CDR1 is MNHEY and CDR2 is SVGEGT. This CDR3 spans 13 amino acids. The CDR3: CASSYVGDSPLHF. DNA of the CDR3: TGTGCCAGCAGTTACGTTGGGGATTCACCCCTCCACTTT.

This clonotype was detected many times. V gene TRBV7-2 combines with J gene TRBJ2-5; D is uncertain. The CDR3 contains 12 residues. V was trimmed by 3 bases and J by 9 bases, leaving 11 bases between them. Germline V lookup: CDR1 SGHTA, CDR2 FQGNSA. The CDR3 is CASSFTDGAQYF. The DNA of the CDR3 is TGTGCCAGCAGCTTTACCGATGGGGCCCAGTACTTC.

The table lists this clonotype with many counts. The chain couples TRBV28 to TRBJ1-6; possibly TRBD1 for D (5 bases). The CDR3 is made up of 17 amino acids. Deletions cut 5 bases from V and 3 bases from J, with 17 bases between. CDR1 MDHEN and CDR2 SYDVKM come from the germline V gene. The CDR3 reads CASSPGLGRLYNSPLHF. The CDR3 nucleotides read TGTGCCAGCAGTCCGGGTTTGGGGCGGCTCTATAATTCACCCCTCCACTTT.

The chain recombines TRBV12-3 or TRBV12-4 with TRBJ2-5; tentative D call: TRBD1 (6 bases). The CDR3 has 15 residues. Trimming stripped 2 bases from V and 4 bases from J, with 14 bases between. CDR3 region: CASSLPSGVAETQYF. The CDR3, as DNA: TGTGCCAGCAGTTTACCCTCAGGGGTCGCAGAGACCCAGTACTTC.

Notes on this clonotype: The junction differs from germline at one of its ends, possibly a read error. V usage is TRBV18 and J usage is TRBJ1-1, with a weak D call TRBD1 (5 bases). This CDR3 is 13 amino acids long. Per germline, CDR1 KGHSH and CDR2 LQKENI. In DNA, the CDR3 is TGTGGCAGCTCACCCCAGGGAAGCTCTGAAGCTTTCTTT. Translating gives CGSSPQGSSEAFF.

This clonotype was recorded a few times. The rearrangement uses TRBV30 and TRBJ2-5; D is unresolved. The V and J ends lost 0 bases and 7 bases respectively, with 9 bases between them. The CDR3 covers 12 residues. From germline, CDR1 is GTSNPN and CDR2 SVGIG (reference sequence). The CDR3: CAWSVPWGTQYF. The CDR3 DNA is TGTGCCTGGAGTGTACCCTGGGGGACCCAGTACTTC.

The chain links TRBV24-1 to TRBJ2-5; D is possibly TRBD1 (6 bases). This CDR3 spans 18 amino acids. V lost 3 bases, J lost 0 bases, and 19 bases lay in between. Germline V gene lookup returns CDR1 KGHDR and CDR2 SFDVKD. The CDR3 loop is CATSDPRGSDRYQETQYF. In nucleotides, the CDR3 is TGTGCCACCAGTGATCCCCGGGGCAGCGACAGGTACCAAGAGACCCAGTACTTC.

This clonotype was recorded many times. CDR3 residues: CASSLVFGETQYF. The DNA of the CDR3 is TGTGCCAGCAGTTTAGTATTTGGGGAGACCCAGTACTTC. The chain links TRBV28 to TRBJ2-5; D is unclear. Germline V gives CDR1 MDHEN, CDR2 SYDVKM. V was shortened by 2 bases and J by 5 bases, with 9 bases between the two germline ends. The CDR3 length is 13 residues.

This clonotype has a count of ten or more. The genes are TRBV6-1 and TRBJ2-5, with 15 bases identical to TRBD2. Trimming cost V 5 bases and J 5 bases; bases outside gene matches: 6. This CDR3 spans 16 amino acids. CDR1 and CDR2 from the germline V gene are MNHNS and SASEGT. The CDR3 region is CASSLGLAGGLETQYF. The CDR3 region has the DNA TGTGCCAGCAGTCTGGGACTAGCGGGGGGCCTCGAGACCCAGTACTTC.

There are many counts of this clonotype. The chain links TRBV6-5 to TRBJ2-2, with D perhaps assigned TRBD1 or TRBD2 (6 bases each). Deletions cut 2 bases from V and 5 bases from J, with 18 bases between. There are 17 residues in the CDR3. Germline values: CDR1 MNHEY, CDR2 SVGAGI. CDR3 in DNA: TGTGCCAGCAGTTACAGTAGGGGGGCTTATAGGACCGGGGAGCTGTTTTTT. The encoded protein is CASSYSRGAYRTGELFF.

Many counts were recorded for this clonotype. This chain joins TRBV12-3 or TRBV12-4 and TRBJ1-1, with 7 bases lining up with TRBD1. J lost 2 bases, V lost 6 bases, and 9 bases had no gene match. This CDR3 has 15 residues. The chain's CDR3 is CASSGKGQINTEAFF. The DNA for the CDR3 is TGTGCCAGCAGCGGTAAGGGACAGATCAACACTGAAGCTTTCTTT.

A word on this clonotype: This may come from a read error, since a much larger clone is one base off. The chain has TRBV5-1 and TRBJ1-1; possibly TRBD1 for D (5 bases). Trimming took off 4 bases at V and 4 bases at J, with 14 bases between the two ends. The length of the CDR3 is 14 residues. Germline loops: CDR1 SGHRS, CDR2 YFSETQ. The CDR3 sequence: CASSIQDVSTEAFF. CDR3 coding DNA: TGCGCCAGCAGCATACAGGACGTGAGCACTGAAGCTTTCTTT.

This clonotype was detected many times. At one end, the junction sequence differs from germline, possibly due to a read error. The V and J genes are TRBV15 and TRBJ2-7; maybe TRBD2 (5 bases). In germline, CDR1 is LNHNV, CDR2 YYDKDF (reference sequence). This CDR3 is built from 13 residues. The DNA of the CDR3 is TGTGCCACCAGCAGAGACATTGACTACGGGCAGTACTTC. Translating it yields CATSRDIDYGQYF.

At least ten counts were recorded for this clonotype. The genes are TRBV12-3 or TRBV12-4 and TRBJ1-1; 8 nucleotides align to TRBD1. V gave up 4 bases and J gave up 0 bases; unmatched junction bases: 10. This CDR3 contains 17 residues. This CDR3 is CASSSGTGDSMNTEAFF. The CDR3 bases are TGTGCCAGCAGTTCAGGGACAGGAGATTCAATGAACACTGAAGCTTTCTTT.

This clonotype was found many times. One end of the junction varies from germline; a read error may be responsible. V gene TRBV6-5 combines with J gene TRBJ2-4, with 8 nucleotides matching TRBD1. The CDR3 consists of 16 residues. Per the germline V gene, CDR1 is MNHEY and CDR2 is SVGAGI. The CDR3 coding sequence is TGTGCCAGCAGTTCCGCCGGGACAGGAGTCAGGAACATTAAGTACTTC. It encodes CASSSAGTGVRNIKYF.

This clonotype appeared many times. At one boundary the junction diverges from the germline segment, which might be a read error. V is TRBV20-1 and J is TRBJ2-4, with D possibly being TRBD2 (6 bases). This CDR3 region has 13 residues. Germline values: CDR1 DFQATT, CDR2 SNEGSKA (reference sequence). CDR3 residues: CSARDNAGNIKYF. In DNA, the CDR3 is TGCAGTGCTAGAGATAATGCGGGAAACATTAAGTACTTC.

This clonotype was counted ten times or more. The chain carries TRBV3-1 and TRBJ1-6, with 7 bases identical to TRBD1. The CDR3 is 14 amino acids. The V gene end was trimmed by 4 bases and the J gene end by 9 bases; junction bases not matched to a gene: 6. Per the germline V gene, CDR1 is LGHDT and CDR2 is YNNKEL (reference sequence). CDR3 nucleotides: TGTGCCAGCAGCCTCGGACAGGTGGCTTCACCCCTCCACTTT. Its translation is CASSLGQVASPLHF.

This clonotype came up many times. This chain uses TRBV6-5 with TRBJ1-5; D is uncertain. V was shortened by 4 bases and J by 9 bases, with 13 bases between the two germline ends. The CDR3 contains 13 residues. Germline V gives CDR1 MNHEY, CDR2 SVGAGI. The DNA for the CDR3 is TGTGCCAGCAGTTTGACTGCGAATTGGCCCCAGCATTTT. Its translation is CASSLTANWPQHF.